These 30 T cell receptor beta chains came from one sample sequenced in a study of T cell changes during pregnancy in multiple sclerosis. Profiled with immunoSEQ multiplex PCR; TCRdb holds only in-frame clones, not every one. The repertoire holds 70,000 to 95,000 clones, with around 93% as singletons. The source material was peripheral blood, sampled after pregnancy. The origin of the receptors is a female donor in good health, enrolled as a control in a pregnancy study.

In this sample, this clone turned up once. The chain uses TRBV28 and TRBJ2-3; D remains unclear. The CDR3 consists of 13 residues. Germline V gene sequence: CDR1 MDHEN, CDR2 SYDVKM. Trimming pared 5 bases from V and 6 bases from J, leaving 12 bases between. CDR3 residues: CASSRRLADTQYF. The DNA of the CDR3 is TGTGCCAGCAGTAGAAGACTGGCGGATACGCAGTATTTT.

Of note for this clone: An end of the junction differs from the germline gene, which may be a read error. V usage is TRBV6-1 and J usage is TRBJ1-2; D gene uncertain. This CDR3 contains 15 residues. Looked up from germline, CDR1 is MNHNS and CDR2 is SASEGT. The CDR3 sequence: CASTPAVQVDYGYTF. The CDR3 bases are TGTGCCAGCACCCCCGCGGTGCAAGTCGACTACGGCTACACCTTC.

V gene TRBV9 combines with J gene TRBJ1-2, with 7 bases aligning to TRBD1. CDR1 SGDLS and CDR2 YYNGEE come from the germline V gene. The CDR3 is made up of 14 amino acids. V gave up 1 base and J gave up 6 bases; unmatched junction bases: 6. For the CDR3, the DNA is TGTGCCAGCAGCGTAACAGGGGATCGACATGGCTACACCTTC. As protein: CASSVTGDRHGYTF.

The genes are TRBV6-1 and TRBJ2-5; weak D call: TRBD1 (5 bases). The V gene's germline CDR1 is MNHNS and CDR2 SASEGT. This CDR3 spans 12 amino acids. Trimming left V 2 bases short and J 13 bases short, with 14 bases between. The CDR3 spells CASSELRGRLYF. The DNA for the CDR3 is TGTGCCAGCAGTGAACTAAGGGGTAGGTTGTACTTC.

The V gene is TRBV28, the J gene TRBJ2-2; weak D call: TRBD2 (5 bases). V was clipped by 5 bases and J by 2 bases, with 12 bases between them. The CDR3 spans 15 residues. Germline V gene sequence: CDR1 MDHEN, CDR2 SYDVKM. The CDR3 reads CASSAPGRNTGELFF. CDR3 nucleotide sequence: TGTGCCAGCAGTGCACCGGGAAGAAACACCGGGGAGCTGTTTTTT.

V and J are TRBV7-8 and TRBJ2-3; D remains ambiguous. Germline CDR1 is SGHVS and CDR2 is FQNEAQ. V was clipped by 0 bases and J by 5 bases, with 21 bases between them. The CDR3 runs 18 residues. CDR3 region: CASSLAQIQAGLKDTQYF. CDR3 nucleotides: TGTGCCAGCAGCTTAGCGCAGATTCAGGCAGGTCTGAAAGATACGCAGTATTTT. Full variable domain (remainder filled in from reference TRBV7-8 and TRBJ2-3): GAGVSQSPRYKVAKRGQDVALRCDPISGHVSLFWYQQALGQGPEFLTYFQNEAQLDKSGLPSDRFFAERPEGSVSTLKIQRTQQEDSAVYLCASSLAQIQAGLKDTQYFGPGTRLTVL.

The chain recombines TRBV10-2 with TRBJ1-2; 8 nucleotides line up with TRBD1. CDR3 length: 15 residues. The V segment lost 2 bases and the J segment 2 bases; nucleotides outside the gene matches: 4. The germline V gene has CDR1 WSHSY and CDR2 SAAADI. CDR3: CASSEVWDRNYGYTF. The CDR3 DNA reads TGCGCCAGCAGTGAGGTCTGGGACAGGAACTATGGCTACACCTTC.

The chain links TRBV5-1 to TRBJ1-3; D call uncertain. This CDR3 is built from 14 residues. Per germline, CDR1 SGHRS and CDR2 YFSETQ. The V and J ends lost 4 bases and 3 bases respectively, with 11 bases between them. CDR3 nucleotide sequence: TGCGCCAGCAGCCCCCTTGGCAGTGGAAACACCATATATTTT. Its translation is CASSPLGSGNTIYF.

The rearrangement links TRBV23-1 to TRBJ2-3, with 7 bases lining up with TRBD2. TRBV23-1 is labeled an ORF, and its function is uncertain. This CDR3 contains 18 residues. The chain's CDR3 is CATRGREKGYRGTDTQYF. The CDR3 nucleotides read TGCGCAACCCGTGGGCGGGAGAAGGGGTATCGGGGCACAGATACGCAGTATTTT.

This clone came up a few times. The chain joins TRBV6-6 to TRBJ2-7; 8 bases agree with TRBD1. The CDR3 has 13 amino acids. Germline loops: CDR1 MNHNY, CDR2 SVGAGI (reference sequence). Unmatched junction bases numbered 8, after V lost 7 bases and J lost 6 bases. CDR3 in DNA: TGTGCCAGCACCCGGACAGGGACCGTCGAGCAGTACTTC. Translation: CASTRTGTVEQYF.

The gene calls are TRBV7-8 and TRBJ2-1; 11 bases fit TRBD2. This CDR3 is built from 19 residues. Looked up from germline, CDR1 is SGHVS and CDR2 is FQNEAQ. V lost 2 bases, J lost 1 base, and 10 bases stayed unmatched. The CDR3 here is CASSLRLAGGGRSYNEQFF. CDR3 coding DNA: TGTGCCAGCAGCTTACGGCTAGCGGGAGGAGGACGGTCCTACAATGAGCAGTTCTTC.

Only one count was recorded for this clone. J is TRBJ1-6 and V is TRBV30; D perhaps matches TRBD1 (6 bases). The germline CDR1 and CDR2 sequences are GTSNPN and SVGIG (reference sequence). V was cut by 2 bases and J by 6 bases, with 26 bases left in between. The CDR3 runs to 19 residues. CDR3 nucleotide sequence: TGTGCCTGGAGTAAAAACCCCTCCCATACAGGGTTGAGTAATTCACCCCTCCACTTT. Its translation: CAWSKNPSHTGLSNSPLHF.

This clone was picked up a small number of times. The rearrangement links TRBV2 to TRBJ2-7, with 7 bases matching TRBD1. CDR1 and CDR2 (germline): SNHLY, FYNNEI. The CDR3 contains 12 residues. CDR3 sequence (DNA): TGTGCTCACACAGGGGCTTCTGGGGAGCAGTACTTC. As protein: CAHTGASGEQYF. The whole variable domain, remainder taken from reference TRBV2 and TRBJ2-7, is EPEVTQTPSHQVTQMGQEVILRCVPISNHLYFYWYRQILGQKVEFLVSFYNNEISEKSEIFDDQFSVERPDGSNFTLKIRSTKLEDSAMYFCAHTGASGEQYFGPGTRLTVT.

The CDR3 DNA reads TGTGCCAGCAGCTCCCTTTCGGGACAGGTCTATGGCTACACCTTC. This gives the protein CASSSLSGQVYGYTF. This rearrangement joins TRBV5-5 to TRBJ1-2, with 8 bases identical to TRBD1. The CDR3 contains 15 residues. From germline, CDR1 is SGHKS and CDR2 YYEKEE (reference sequence). After removal of 3 bases from V and 4 bases from J, the junction contained 8 bases not matched to a gene.

V gene TRBV6-5 combines with J gene TRBJ1-1; no clear D. The V end lost 2 bases, the J end lost 3 bases, and 13 bases lay between the germline ends. The length of the CDR3 is 15 residues. Per germline, CDR1 MNHEY and CDR2 SVGAGI. The CDR3 sequence: CASSYQTTVYTEAFF. The CDR3 coding sequence is TGTGCCAGCAGTTACCAAACAACAGTGTACACTGAAGCTTTCTTT.

This clone was picked up one time. V and J are TRBV2 and TRBJ2-7, with D possibly TRBD2 on 6 matching bases. Trimming removed 7 bases at V and 1 base at J, with 23 bases between. Per germline, CDR1 SNHLY and CDR2 FYNNEI. This CDR3 spans 17 amino acids. The CDR3 loop is CASTAQRPGLTSYEQYF. The CDR3, as DNA: TGTGCCAGCACCGCCCAGCGCCCGGGACTCACTTCCTACGAGCAGTACTTC.

The chain is built from TRBV18 and TRBJ1-5, with D tentatively TRBD1 (6 bases). This CDR3 has 14 residues. Per germline, CDR1 KGHSH and CDR2 LQKENI. Trimming removed 4 bases at V and 5 bases at J, with 12 bases between. The CDR3 region is CASSRNRDDQPQHF. In DNA, the CDR3 is TGTGCCAGCTCACGGAACAGGGACGATCAGCCCCAGCATTTT.

The V and J genes are TRBV28 and TRBJ2-7; TRBD2 agrees at 8 bases. Trimming cost V 8 bases and J 2 bases; bases outside gene matches: 11. CDR1 and CDR2 (germline): MDHEN, SYDVKM. This CDR3 has 15 amino acids. CDR3 residues: CASLRRGGHTYEQYF. DNA of the CDR3: TGTGCCAGCCTGCGTCGGGGGGGACATACCTACGAGCAGTACTTC.

The chain recombines TRBV7-3 with TRBJ2-5, with D perhaps matching TRBD2 (6 bases). CDR1 is SGHTA, CDR2 FQGTGA, per germline. V gave up 3 bases and J gave up 2 bases, with 10 bases separating them. The CDR3 extends over 14 amino acids. In DNA form, the CDR3 reads TGTGCCAGCAGCTTCGGAGGGGCTCAAGAGACCCAGTACTTC. This sequence encodes CASSFGGAQETQYF.

The rearrangement links TRBV6-5 to TRBJ2-1, with TRBD2 identical over 8 bases. The CDR3 has 14 amino acids. Germline trimming cut 6 bases from V and 3 bases from J; bases unmatched to any gene: 4. Germline CDR1 MNHEY, CDR2 SVGAGI. CDR3 sequence (DNA): TGTGCCAGCAGCCCGGGACTAGTCTACAATGAGCAGTTCTTC. Protein product: CASSPGLVYNEQFF.

This chain uses TRBV6-6 with TRBJ1-1; D may be TRBD1 (6 bases). Trimming pared 5 bases from V and 7 bases from J, leaving 11 bases between. Germline V gene lookup returns CDR1 MNHNY and CDR2 SVGAGI (reference sequence). This CDR3 has 12 residues. In DNA form, the CDR3 reads TGTGCCAGCAGTACAGGGTTCAATGAAGCTTTCTTT. This gives the protein CASSTGFNEAFF.

The rearrangement uses TRBV30 and TRBJ2-1, with 13 bases matching TRBD2. Trimming took 8 bases from V and 6 from J; bases not matched to a gene: 16. In germline, CDR1 is GTSNPN, CDR2 SVGIG (reference sequence). CDR3 length equals 17 residues. The chain's CDR3 is CAGMATSGRAWTNEQFF. DNA for the CDR3: TGTGCCGGGATGGCAACTAGCGGGAGGGCCTGGACCAATGAGCAGTTCTTC.

The rearrangement joins TRBV23-1 to TRBJ1-1, with a weak D call TRBD1 (5 bases). TRBV23-1 is reported as an ORF; its role is uncertain. The CDR3 spans 19 residues. Trimming took 3 bases from V and 0 from J, leaving 23 bases between them. CDR3 sequence: CASSHIPPDSPQMNTEAFF. The DNA for the CDR3 is TGCGCCAGCAGTCACATCCCCCCCGACAGCCCTCAGATGAACACTGAAGCTTTCTTT.

The sample holds one count of this clone. The chain uses TRBV5-4 and TRBJ2-7; the D gene is possibly TRBD1 (7 bases). Germline CDR1 and CDR2: SGHNT and YYREEE (reference sequence). The V end was cut by 4 bases, the J end by 7 bases, with 21 bases between. The CDR3 contains 15 residues. This CDR3 is CASSRAGTASWEQYF. In DNA, the CDR3 is TGTGCCAGCAGCCGGGCGGGGACAGCATCATGGGAGCAGTACTTC.

The chain joins TRBV6-6 to TRBJ2-7; TRBD2 matches 10 bases. In germline, CDR1 is MNHNY, CDR2 SVGAGI (reference sequence). This CDR3 is 15 amino acids long. V dropped 7 bases and J dropped 6; count of bases not matched to a gene: 12. The CDR3 DNA is TGTGCCAGCAATTTTTACAGCGGGGGGGCAGGCGAGCAGTACTTC. It specifies CASNFYSGGAGEQYF.

The J gene is TRBJ2-2, the V gene TRBV19; 16 nucleotides agree with TRBD2. The CDR3 loop spans 19 amino acids. J lost 3 bases, V lost 5 bases, and 9 bases had no gene match. CDR1 and CDR2 from the germline V gene are LNHDA and SQIVND (reference sequence). The CDR3: CASSSPGLAGGEDTGELFF. For the CDR3, the DNA is TGTGCCAGTAGTTCTCCGGGACTAGCGGGAGGGGAGGACACCGGGGAGCTGTTTTTT.

The V and J genes are TRBV15 and TRBJ2-5, with 7 positions matching TRBD2. Losses at the gene ends were 0 bases for V and 4 bases for J; bases not matched to a gene: 5. The CDR3 sequence is 15 residues long. Germline lookup yields CDR1 LNHNV and CDR2 YYDKDF (reference sequence). The CDR3 DNA reads TGTGCCACCAGCAGAGATTTGGCTAGCGGAGAGACCCAGTACTTC. Translation: CATSRDLASGETQYF.

The sample holds a few counts of this clone. V and J are TRBV7-9 and TRBJ1-2; 11 positions match TRBD1. Per the germline V gene, CDR1 is SEHNR and CDR2 is FQNEAQ (reference sequence). V gave up 4 bases and J gave up 8 bases; unmatched junction bases: 6. The CDR3 is 14 residues long. As DNA, the CDR3 is TGTGCCAGCAGCTCGGGACAGGGGGAAGGCGGCTACACCTTC. This encodes CASSSGQGEGGYTF.

The rearrangement uses TRBV10-3 and TRBJ2-7, with TRBD2 matching 9 bases. The J segment lost 6 bases and the V segment lost 6 bases, leaving 9 bases of the junction unmatched. The CDR3 covers 14 residues. Germline assignment: CDR1 ENHRY and CDR2 SYGVKD. The CDR3 loop is CAIRNSGSSLEQYF. CDR3 in DNA: TGTGCCATCAGGAATAGCGGGAGCTCGCTCGAGCAGTACTTC.

The chain is built from TRBV6-5 and TRBJ2-1, with 16 bases fitting TRBD2. In germline, CDR1 is MNHEY, CDR2 SVGAGI. The CDR3 consists of 15 residues. V trimming: 0 bases; J trimming: 15 bases; junction bases outside the gene matches: 5. In DNA form, the CDR3 reads TGTGCCAGCAGTTACTCCGGGACTAGCGGGGGGGCGCGGTTCTTC. It is translated as CASSYSGTSGGARFF.